The clone carrying this T cell receptor (beta chain) was detected only a few times. Germline V CDR1 and CDR2: SGHAT, FQNNGV. The CDR3 has 20 amino acids. The V gene end was trimmed by 5 bases and the J gene end by 8 bases; junction bases not matched to a gene: 28. This sample is drawn from a study of T-cell reconstitution after alpha-beta-depleted transplantation in children. Construction of the TCRbeta library involved unique molecular identifiers. TCRdb re-derived calls from the PCR reads in MiXCR, one entry per CDR3 protein. The table shows more than 300,000 distinct CDR3 sequences, with under 20% occurring only once.

This material consisted of PBMCs, mostly from graft donor cells, taken 360 days after TCRalphabeta/CD19-depleted stem cell transplant. The chain carries TRBV11-2 and TRBJ2-5, with 8 bases identical to TRBD1. The receptor's source is a male patient under 10 years old who had a stem cell transplant for acute lymphoblastic leukemia, so the T cells may come from the graft donor. CDR3 bases: TGTGCCAGCAGCCGCAGAGCCCGTTCTCTTAGGGGACAGGACGAGATTACCCAGTACTTC. Translated: CASSRRARSLRGQDEITQYF.